This T cell receptor (beta chain) originates from a study of stem cell transplantation in POMP-related autoinflammatory disease. Study results and caveats: PRAID patients trended toward lower TRB diversity and higher clonality in all analyzed T-cell subsets. Fewer unique TRB V-J gene pairings were identified in patients with PRAID.

As concerns this clone: Its antigen is not known.

This table comes from immunoSEQ multiplex PCR, and its TCRdb copy is limited to in-frame clones, with some not included. The sample comprises tens of thousands of clones, about nine tenths of which are singletons, and 0.5% to 0.75% rests with the top ten. The sequences come from CD4+ T cells from PBMCs, collected after stem cell transplantation. The receptor was isolated from a human patient with POMP-related autoinflammation and immune dysregulation (PRAID). The graft donor may have contributed some T cells.

CDR3 nucleotides: TGTGCCAGCAGTAGCGGAGAAGGAATATACGAGCAGTACGTC. Its translation is CASSSGEGIYEQYV. J is TRBJ2-7 and V is TRBV28; D perhaps matches TRBD2 (5 bases). The germline V gene has CDR1 MDHEN and CDR2 SYDVKM. The CDR3 is 14 residues long. V lost 5 bases to trimming and J lost 4 bases, with 15 bases between them.